This T cell receptor beta chain was retrieved from a study of T-cell memory formation after mild COVID-19. Study-wide context: The two donors had largely donor-specific TCR clusters.

The CDR3 spans 14 residues. V lost 7 bases to trimming and J lost 1 base, with 11 bases between them. Germline V gene sequence: CDR1 LNHDA, CDR2 SQIVND (reference sequence). Findings and caveats of the study: Among clones contracting day 15 to 85, CD4/CD8 was balanced, whereas later expanders leaned CD4+.

There are a few counts of this clonotype. Its specificity is not known. 5'RACE primed at constant segments yielded TCR alpha and TCR beta cDNA libraries bearing sample barcodes and UMIs. TCRdb processed the 5' RACE reads anew with MiXCR; each CDR3 protein has one entry. The sample has hundreds of thousands of distinct CDR3 sequences, 25% to 30% seen once; the top ten hold approximately 13%. The chain employs TRBV19 and TRBJ1-5; no definite D call. Source material: PBMCs or a T cell subset sorted from them (not recorded which). The sequence came from an adult woman who had mild COVID-19 (a few samples of this study predate the infection). Cell type and time point are not known. CDR3 sequence: CASNASPSNQPQHF. CDR3 in DNA: TGTGCCAGTAATGCGTCCCCCAGCAATCAGCCCCAGCATTTT.